A single sample gave rise to the 7 T cell receptor beta chains below, sequenced in a study of blood T cell repertoires in COVID-19. Clones were read by immunoSEQ multiplex PCR, and TCRdb kept only the in-frame ones, dropping some. The table has hundreds of thousands of clones, about four fifths seen once. The sequencing input was peripheral blood. These receptors all come from a woman in her 50s who had recovered from COVID-19.

The V and J genes are TRBV25-1 and TRBJ2-2; D possibly corresponds to TRBD2 (5 bases). Trimming took 5 bases from V and 5 from J, leaving 15 bases between them. From germline, CDR1 is MGHDK and CDR2 SYGVNS. The CDR3 consists of 15 residues. CDR3 coding DNA: TGTGCCAGCAGTTTCAGTTTCACGGGGACCGGGGAGCTGTTTTTT. Amino acids: CASSFSFTGTGELFF.

This clone was counted at least ten times. V and J are TRBV5-1 and TRBJ1-5; 8 bases are shared with TRBD1. CDR1 is SGHRS and CDR2 is YFSETQ in the germline V gene. J gave up 3 bases and V 2 bases, and 4 bases lay outside the gene matches. The CDR3 extends over 15 amino acids. The CDR3 bases are TGCGCCAGCAGCTTAACGGGACAGGACAATCAGCCCCAGCATTTT. Its translation is CASSLTGQDNQPQHF.

The chain links TRBV28 to TRBJ1-2, with 7 nucleotides matching TRBD1. Germline lookup yields CDR1 MDHEN and CDR2 SYDVKM. V was clipped by 4 bases and J by 6 bases; unmatched bases: 2. The CDR3 contains 12 residues. The CDR3 sequence is CASSSGGNGYTF. For the CDR3, the DNA is TGTGCCAGCAGTTCAGGGGGTAATGGCTACACCTTC.

CDR3 sequence reads: CASSDKGVTGELFF. Written as DNA, the CDR3 is TGCGCCAGCAGTGACAAGGGAGTCACCGGGGAGCTGTTTTTT. The rearrangement links TRBV10-2 to TRBJ2-2; D perhaps matches TRBD2 (5 bases). Deletions cut 3 bases from V and 4 bases from J, with 9 bases between. Germline V gene sequence: CDR1 WSHSY, CDR2 SAAADI. The CDR3 runs to 14 residues.

The rearrangement joins TRBV2 to TRBJ1-4, with D maybe TRBD1 (6 bases). Trimming stripped 6 bases from V and 8 bases from J, with 16 bases between. Germline lookup yields CDR1 SNHLY and CDR2 FYNNEI. The CDR3 extends over 14 amino acids. CDR3 in DNA: TGTGCCAGCAGCGGTACAGGGCTTGGAGAAAAACTGTTTTTT. Its translation: CASSGTGLGEKLFF.

The genes are TRBV9 and TRBJ2-7, with TRBD1 identical over 9 bases. The J segment lost 5 bases and the V segment lost 3 bases, leaving 6 bases of the junction unmatched. Germline CDR1 is SGDLS and CDR2 is YYNGEE. The CDR3 consists of 14 residues. This chain's CDR3 is CASSDGTGWDEQYF. The CDR3, as DNA: TGTGCCAGCAGCGACGGGACAGGGTGGGACGAGCAGTACTTC.

Details on this clone: Other nucleotide sequences in the sample specify the same CDR3. The chain links TRBV7-3 to TRBJ2-7, with D possibly matching TRBD2 (6 bases). The V and J ends lost 2 bases and 3 bases respectively, with 11 bases between them. The length of the CDR3 is 14 residues. Germline assignment: CDR1 SGHTA and CDR2 FQGTGA. The CDR3 loop is CASSLGGSGYEQYF. CDR3 sequence (DNA): TGTGCCAGCAGCTTAGGAGGGAGCGGCTACGAGCAGTACTTC.